Listed here are 2 T cell receptor beta chains from one sample, sequenced in a study of shared clonotypes between healthy human individuals. Method: immunoSEQ multiplex PCR; TCRdb's copy keeps in-frame clones and lacks some. The top ten hold roughly 0.61% of the sample, which has more than 900,000 clones, around 78% seen once. Sequencing was carried out using memory CD4+ T cells from PBMCs. The subset here: CD45RA-negative fraction. The receptors come from a man aged 18 to 30 in good health. Some clones in this sample may be carry-over from other donors' samples.

This chain links TRBV7-2 with TRBJ2-3; 13 positions match TRBD2. The CDR3 is made up of 17 amino acids. The V segment lost 0 bases and the J segment 7 bases; nucleotides outside the gene matches: 7. From germline, CDR1 is SGHTA and CDR2 FQGNSA. The CDR3 loop is CASSLAPRTSGSHTQYF. The CDR3 nucleotides read TGTGCCAGCAGCTTAGCGCCTCGGACTAGCGGGAGCCATACGCAGTATTTT.

This clone was counted between two and nine times. J is TRBJ2-7 and V is TRBV18; TRBD2 matches at 8 bases. Germline CDR1 and CDR2: KGHSH and LQKENI. The CDR3 covers 17 residues. With 3 bases clipped from V and 0 bases from J, the junction kept 10 bases outside the gene matches. CDR3 DNA sequence: TGTGCCAGCTCACCTAACCCGGGGGGGGGCAGCTCCTACGAGCAGTACTTC. Its translation: CASSPNPGGGSSYEQYF.